Sequencing of this T cell receptor beta chain was carried out in a study of blood T cell repertoires in COVID-19 (dated by TCRdb to 2018 to 2021). Looking at the study overall: Collaborator samples came from the United States, Italy and Spain and covered acute and convalescent phases of COVID-19. Sample metadata almost always included a de-identified subject ID, COVID-19 status, age in years and sex. The dataset comprised deeply sampled blood TCRbeta repertoires from subjects exposed to, actively infected with, or recovered from COVID-19. Samples were obtained from the ongoing ImmuneRACE study (first 160 participants) and from 1,254 subjects provided by 6 global collaborators. The repertoires were released in a freely available public database meant as a resource for research on the immune response to SARS-CoV-2. The prospective study material was composed of cDNA or gDNA derived from T cells, B-cell-depleted T cells, or PBMCs. Where available, HLA class I and class II types were obtained from metadata supplied by the sample provider rather than from assay-based typing.

The immunoSEQ Assay, a bias-controlled multiplex PCR, was used to amplify TCRbeta CDR3 regions from genomic DNA. The paper's processing steps were these. Nucleated cell counts per sample were estimated from amplification of reference gene primers within the assay. To quantify the absolute abundance of each unique TCRbeta CDR3 rearrangement, sequence reads were collapsed and filtered. Productive Simpson clonality was computed per sample as the square root of Simpson's diversity index over productive rearrangements. Sourced from immuneACCESS, this table was stored by TCRdb with only in-frame sequences that have V and J called. A share of the clones is absent; for the studies checked, an unresolved V gene accounts for under half, and the remainder has no known explanation. D and trimming were read from the DNA, whereas the V and J calls and clone size are those reported in that table. The sample table holds just over 650,000 clones, of which 80% to 90% were seen once. The ten top clones hold about 0.24% of the sample.

General findings and caveats noted by the study authors: Clinical and demographic metadata were provided uncurated, with the amount varying by source and participant.

According to the germline V gene (reference sequence), CDR1 reads SGHKS and CDR2 reads YYEKEE. Measured from the cysteine to the phenylalanine, the CDR3 is 14 residues long. Only the CDR3 region is kept as DNA, spanning 42 bases read in frame from base 1. V is reduced by 0 bases and J by 2 bases, leaving a spacing of 9 bases between them. Each collaborating institution followed its own protocols to collect whole blood in K2EDTA tubes. For TCRbeta analysis, collaborators shipped samples as frozen whole blood, isolated PBMCs, or DNA extracted from either of those sample types. Worth noting for this clone: Its cognate antigen has yet to be identified. It has no much larger one-base neighbor in the sample; base qualities were not kept.

The TCR sequence derives from a woman aged 18-29 years with acute or convalescent COVID-19. The V and J genes are TRBV5-5 and TRBJ2-7; the D region possibly corresponds to TRBD1 (5 bases align). Sequenced material: peripheral blood. CDR3 sequence: CASSLAQGTYEQYF. The nucleotide sequence reads as follows: TGTGCCAGCAGCTTGGCCCAGGGAACCTACGAGCAGTACTTC.